This T cell receptor (beta chain) was recovered during a study of cytomegalovirus exposure and HLA in healthy donors. Germline lookup yields CDR1 MGHRA and CDR2 YSYEKL. The ends lost 3 bases at V and 7 bases at J; junction bases unmatched: 0. This CDR3 is 13 amino acids long. Generated by immunoSEQ multiplex PCR, the TCRdb table keeps only in-frame clones and is missing some. Of over 150,000 clones listed, about nine tenths were seen once; the top ten hold about 6%. This receptor was obtained from a woman in her twenties or thirties in good health and CMV-seronegative. The rearrangement joins TRBV4-1 to TRBJ1-6; 7 bases agree with TRBD1. Sequenced material: PBMCs. CDR3 protein: CASSQDRNSPLHF. The CDR3 DNA follows: TGCGCCAGCAGCCAGGACAGGAATTCACCCCTCCACTTT.